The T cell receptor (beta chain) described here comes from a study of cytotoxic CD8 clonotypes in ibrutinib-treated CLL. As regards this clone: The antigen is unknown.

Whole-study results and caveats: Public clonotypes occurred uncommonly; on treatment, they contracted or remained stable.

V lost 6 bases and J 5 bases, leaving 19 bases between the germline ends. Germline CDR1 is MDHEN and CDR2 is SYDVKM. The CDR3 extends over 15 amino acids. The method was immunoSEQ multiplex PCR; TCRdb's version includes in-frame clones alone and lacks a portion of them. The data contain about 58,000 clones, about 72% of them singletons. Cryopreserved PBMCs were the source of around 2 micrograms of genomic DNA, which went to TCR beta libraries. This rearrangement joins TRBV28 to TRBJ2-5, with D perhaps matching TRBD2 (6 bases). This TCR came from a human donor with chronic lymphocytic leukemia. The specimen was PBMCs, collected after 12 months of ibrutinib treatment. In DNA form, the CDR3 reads TGTGCCAGCAGCCCACACGGGGACGGAGGGGAGACCCAGTACTTC. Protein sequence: CASSPHGDGGETQYF.